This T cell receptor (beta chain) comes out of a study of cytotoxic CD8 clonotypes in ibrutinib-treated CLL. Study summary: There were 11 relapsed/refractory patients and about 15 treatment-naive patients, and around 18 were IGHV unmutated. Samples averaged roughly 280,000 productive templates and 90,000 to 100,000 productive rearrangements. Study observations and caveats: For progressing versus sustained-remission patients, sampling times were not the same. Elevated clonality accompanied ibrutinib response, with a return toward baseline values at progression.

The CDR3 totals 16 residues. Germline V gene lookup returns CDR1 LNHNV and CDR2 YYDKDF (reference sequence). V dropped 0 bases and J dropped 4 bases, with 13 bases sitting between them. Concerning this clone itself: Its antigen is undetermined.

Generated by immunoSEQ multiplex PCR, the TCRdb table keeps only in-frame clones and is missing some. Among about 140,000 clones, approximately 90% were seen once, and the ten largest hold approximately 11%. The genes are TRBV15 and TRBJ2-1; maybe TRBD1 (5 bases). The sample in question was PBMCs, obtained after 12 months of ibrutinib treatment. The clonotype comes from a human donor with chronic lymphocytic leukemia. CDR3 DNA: TGTGCCACCAGCAGAGATGCAGGGTATGGGTACAATGAGCAGTTCTTC. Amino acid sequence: CATSRDAGYGYNEQFF. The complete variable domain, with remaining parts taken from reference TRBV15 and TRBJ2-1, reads DAMVIQNPRYQVTQFGKPVTLSCSQTLNHNVMYWYQQKSSQAPKLLFHYYDKDFNNEADTPDNFQSRRPNTSFCFLDIRSPGLGDTAMYLCATSRDAGYGYNEQFFGPGTRLTVL.